A selection of T cell receptor beta chains follows, all from one sample in a study of cytomegalovirus exposure and HLA in healthy donors. Data came from immunoSEQ multiplex PCR; TCRdb stores just in-frame clones and leaves some out. The sample contains more than 130,000 clones, under 80% of which appear only once. Sample: PBMCs. These receptors all come from a male donor in good health and CMV-seronegative. Each CDR3 is given with its conserved first and last residue. A D gene is named only where the DNA matches it firmly. Only part of the rows carry a size: once, few, many, or a class if the clone is expanded.

CDR3: CASSYSSGGGSYEQYF
DNA: TGTGCCAGCAGTTACTCTTCAGGGGGCGGTTCCTACGAGCAGTACTTC
size: .
J: TRBJ2-7
D: TRBD1
V: TRBV6-5

CDR3: CASRGQGGGTQYF
DNA: TGTGCCAGCAGAGGACAGGGGGGTGGGACCCAGTACTTC
size: .
J: TRBJ2-5
D: TRBD1
V: TRBV6-1

CDR3: CASSQQETQYF
DNA: TGTGCCAGCAGCCAACAAGAGACCCAGTACTTC
size: .
J: TRBJ2-5
D: .
V: TRBV5-4

CDR3: CAISDTSRNEQFF
DNA: TGTGCCATCAGTGATACTAGCAGAAATGAGCAGTTCTTC
size: .
J: TRBJ2-1
D: .
V: TRBV10-3

CDR3: CSVDVEGGVNVLTF
DNA: TGCAGCGTTGATGTCGAGGGGGGGGTCAACGTCCTGACTTTC
size: .
J: TRBJ2-6
D: .
V: TRBV29-1

CDR3: CASSQFSGGNQPQHF
DNA: TGTGCCAGCAGCCAATTTTCAGGGGGAAATCAGCCCCAGCATTTT
size: .
J: TRBJ1-5
D: TRBD1
V: TRBV16

CDR3: CASSGFSGRLDTGELFF
DNA: TGCGCCAGCAGTGGATTTAGCGGGAGGTTGGACACCGGGGAGCTGTTTTTT
size: .
J: TRBJ2-2
D: TRBD2
V: TRBV10-2

CDR3: CASSPEGGGPGLDEQFF
DNA: TGCGCCAGCAGCCCCGAGGGGGGAGGGCCTGGTTTGGATGAGCAGTTCTTC
size: .
J: TRBJ2-1
D: .
V: TRBV5-1

CDR3: CASSHFRQGYYGYPF
DNA: TGCGCCAGCAGCCACTTTCGGCAGGGGTACTATGGCTACCCCTTC
size: .
J: TRBJ1-2
D: .
V: TRBV4-3

CDR3: CASSFGRSGIQYF
DNA: TGTGCCAGCAGCTTCGGCAGGTCCGGCATTCAGTACTTC
size: .
J: TRBJ2-4
D: .
V: TRBV5-6

CDR3: CASSWDRGTEAFF
DNA: TGTGCCAGCAGCTGGGACAGGGGAACTGAAGCTTTCTTT
size: once
J: TRBJ1-1
D: TRBD1
V: TRBV5-4

CDR3: CATSRVVGREGLGEQYF
DNA: TGTGCCACCAGCAGAGTCGTGGGGCGGGAGGGCCTGGGGGAGCAGTACTTC
size: .
J: TRBJ2-7
D: TRBD2
V: TRBV15

CDR3: CASSQQGAFTEAFF
DNA: TGCGCCAGCAGCCAACAGGGGGCGTTCACTGAAGCTTTCTTT
size: .
J: TRBJ1-1
D: TRBD1
V: TRBV5-1

CDR3: CAWISRDRGNTEAFF
DNA: TGTGCCTGGATTTCGCGGGACAGAGGGAACACTGAAGCTTTCTTT
size: .
J: TRBJ1-1
D: TRBD1
V: TRBV30

CDR3: CASSVEGGSNQPQHF
DNA: TGTGCCAGCAGTGTCGAGGGCGGTAGCAATCAGCCCCAGCATTTT
size: .
J: TRBJ1-5
D: .
V: TRBV6-1

CDR3: CASSRQGGTDTQYF
DNA: TGTGCCAGCAGTCGACAGGGGGGCACAGATACGCAGTATTTT
size: .
J: TRBJ2-3
D: TRBD1
V: TRBV6-5

CDR3: CASSPLGSENTEAFF
DNA: TGTGCCAGCTCACCACTGGGCAGTGAGAACACTGAAGCTTTCTTT
size: .
J: TRBJ1-1
D: .
V: TRBV18

CDR3: CASSFRDRTNEQYF
DNA: TGTGCCAGCAGTTTCCGAGACAGGACAAACGAGCAGTACTTC
size: .
J: TRBJ2-7
D: .
V: TRBV27

CDR3: CASSPKNQGYGETQYF
DNA: TGTGCCAGTAGCCCTAAAAACCAGGGGTACGGGGAGACCCAGTACTTC
size: .
J: TRBJ2-5
D: .
V: TRBV19

CDR3: CASSLVGGANYGYTF
DNA: TGCGCCAGCAGCCTGGTGGGGGGAGCTAACTATGGCTACACCTTC
size: .
J: TRBJ1-2
D: .
V: TRBV5-1

CDR3: CASSSTREAGELFF
DNA: TGTGCCAGCAGCTCGACGCGAGAGGCCGGGGAGCTGTTTTTT
size: .
J: TRBJ2-2
D: .
V: TRBV7-8

CDR3: CASTLTRVNTEAFF
DNA: TGTGCCAGCACACTCACCCGGGTTAACACTGAAGCTTTCTTT
size: .
J: TRBJ1-1
D: .
V: TRBV2

CDR3: CASSQGEGQINYGYTF
DNA: TGCGCCAGCAGCCAAGGTGAAGGACAGATAAACTATGGCTACACCTTC
size: once
J: TRBJ1-2
D: .
V: TRBV4-3

CDR3: CASSTGGAREQYF
DNA: TGTGCCAGCAGCACCGGGGGGGCGAGGGAGCAGTACTTC
size: .
J: TRBJ2-5
D: TRBD2
V: TRBV7-9

CDR3: CASSPGTSGSHNEQFF
DNA: TGTGCCAGCAGCCCCGGGACTAGCGGGAGCCACAATGAGCAGTTCTTC
size: .
J: TRBJ2-1
D: TRBD2
V: TRBV7-9

CDR3: CASSSIRDSSYEQYF
DNA: TGTGCCAGCAGCTCGATCCGGGACAGCTCCTACGAGCAGTACTTC
size: .
J: TRBJ2-7
D: TRBD1
V: TRBV5-4

CDR3: CASSRQRGHTEQFF
DNA: TGTGCCAGCAGCCGACAAAGGGGACACACTGAGCAGTTCTTC
size: .
J: TRBJ2-1
D: .
V: TRBV14

CDR3: CASSYEGASEKLFF
DNA: TGTGCCAGCAGTTACGAGGGGGCAAGTGAAAAACTGTTTTTT
size: .
J: TRBJ1-4
D: TRBD1
V: TRBV6-5

CDR3: CASSLGWTSTDTQYF
DNA: TGTGCCAGCAGCTTGGGGTGGACAAGCACAGATACGCAGTATTTT
size: once
J: TRBJ2-3
D: .
V: TRBV5-4

CDR3: CASSANGNEQFF
DNA: TGTGCCAGCTCAGCTAACGGGAATGAGCAGTTCTTC
size: .
J: TRBJ2-1
D: .
V: TRBV18

CDR3: CASSLGLQGRREKLFF
DNA: TGTGCCAGCAGCCTAGGTCTACAGGGGCGGCGTGAAAAACTGTTTTTT
size: .
J: TRBJ1-4
D: TRBD1
V: TRBV5-8

CDR3: CASSFGQGYGETQYF
DNA: TGTGCCAGCAGCTTCGGACAGGGCTACGGGGAGACCCAGTACTTC
size: .
J: TRBJ2-5
D: TRBD1
V: TRBV5-5

CDR3: CASSPAGTGLETQYF
DNA: TGTGCCAGCAGTCCGGCCGGGACAGGGCTAGAGACCCAGTACTTC
size: .
J: TRBJ2-5
D: TRBD1
V: TRBV6-1

CDR3: CASSAELVDEQFF
DNA: TGTGCCAGCAGTGCTGAACTGGTCGATGAGCAGTTCTTC
size: .
J: TRBJ2-1
D: .
V: TRBV2

CDR3: CASSVSGKPYGYTF
DNA: TGTGCCAGCAGCGTCTCCGGGAAACCCTATGGCTACACCTTC
size: .
J: TRBJ1-2
D: .
V: TRBV9

CDR3: CSASEVGDEQFF
DNA: TGCAGCGCTTCCGAGGTTGGAGATGAGCAGTTCTTC
size: .
J: TRBJ2-1
D: .
V: TRBV29-1

CDR3: CASSPLGTGGLAEDYEQYF
DNA: TGTGCCAGCAGCCCGCTCGGGACAGGCGGACTAGCGGAGGACTACGAGCAGTACTTC
size: .
J: TRBJ2-7
D: TRBD2
V: TRBV7-6

CDR3: CASSETGGGQPQHF
DNA: TGTGCCAGCAGCGAAACAGGGGGGGGTCAGCCCCAGCATTTT
size: .
J: TRBJ1-5
D: TRBD1
V: TRBV9

CDR3: CASSSRLGRGRDTEAFF
DNA: TGTGCCAGCTCTTCCCGACTGGGTAGGGGGCGCGACACTGAAGCTTTCTTT
size: few
J: TRBJ1-1
D: TRBD1
V: TRBV27

CDR3: CASSLEWGGLSDTQYF
DNA: TGCGCCAGCAGCTTGGAGTGGGGGGGCCTGTCAGATACGCAGTATTTT
size: .
J: TRBJ2-3
D: .
V: TRBV5-1

CDR3: CASSYSFTYNEQFF
DNA: TGTGCCAGCAGCTATAGCTTCACCTACAATGAGCAGTTCTTC
size: .
J: TRBJ2-1
D: .
V: TRBV6-5

CDR3: CASSLGGTGGAFF
DNA: TGTGCCAGCAGCTTAGGTGGGACAGGGGGTGCTTTCTTT
size: .
J: TRBJ1-1
D: TRBD1
V: TRBV7-3

CDR3: CASSQDLAGGLRLRLQYF
DNA: TGCGCCAGCAGCCAAGATCTAGCGGGAGGCCTCCGGTTACGATTGCAGTACTTC
size: .
J: TRBJ2-7
D: TRBD2
V: TRBV4-1

CDR3: CASSPGTPVTGYTF
DNA: TGTGCCAGCAGCCCGGGGACTCCAGTGACCGGCTACACCTTC
size: .
J: TRBJ1-2
D: .
V: TRBV7-8

CDR3: CASSPGGVSSPLHF
DNA: TGTGCCAGCTCACCAGGAGGGGTCAGCTCACCCCTCCACTTT
size: .
J: TRBJ1-6
D: .
V: TRBV18

CDR3: CASSPGQGYGYTF
DNA: TGTGCCAGCAGCCCAGGACAGGGCTATGGCTACACCTTC
size: .
J: TRBJ1-2
D: TRBD1
V: TRBV7-9

CDR3: CAWKPHPLSYEQYF
DNA: TGTGCCTGGAAACCACACCCCCTCTCCTACGAGCAGTACTTC
size: once
J: TRBJ2-7
D: .
V: TRBV30

CDR3: CASRQTGDREKYTDTQYF
DNA: TGTGCCAGCAGACAAACTGGCGACAGGGAGAAATACACAGATACGCAGTATTTT
size: .
J: TRBJ2-3
D: TRBD1
V: TRBV7-9

CDR3: CASSLSGYEQYF
DNA: TGTGCCAGCAGCTTATCGGGGTACGAGCAGTACTTC
size: .
J: TRBJ2-7
D: .
V: TRBV7-9

CDR3: CASSFGQGSAKNIQYF
DNA: TGTGCCAGCAGCTTCGGACAGGGATCGGCCAAAAACATTCAGTACTTC
size: .
J: TRBJ2-4
D: TRBD1
V: TRBV7-9

CDR3: CARLPGQGVGRNTEAFF
DNA: TGTGCCCGATTACCGGGACAGGGGGTTGGCAGGAACACTGAAGCTTTCTTT
size: .
J: TRBJ1-1
D: TRBD1
V: TRBV6-4

CDR3: CSVDPLSGSPYNEQFF
DNA: TGCAGCGTTGACCCTCTTAGCGGGAGCCCCTACAATGAGCAGTTCTTC
size: .
J: TRBJ2-1
D: TRBD2
V: TRBV29-1

CDR3: CASSQETGADTQYF
DNA: TGCGCCAGCAGCCAAGAAACAGGGGCAGATACGCAGTATTTT
size: .
J: TRBJ2-3
D: TRBD1
V: TRBV4-1